The rows below give T cell receptor beta chains drawn from one sample of a study of blood T cells in healthy people across ages. TCRdb re-analysed the 5' RACE reads in MiXCR, keeping a single row per CDR3 protein. The sample records under 2 million distinct CDR3 sequences, roughly a third being singletons. Sequenced input: blood. The receptors originated from a woman aged 30 to 39 in good health. CDR3s include the opening cysteine and the closing phenylalanine or tryptophan. The order of the fields is V gene, clone size, J gene, D gene, CDR3 DNA, CDR3 protein. D genes are given only for firm matches. Not all rows give a size; the values are once, few, many and, for expanded clones, a class.

>TRBV6-6|once|TRBJ2-5|-
TGTGCCAGCAGTTACGGAGGACCATTCAGCGAGACCCGGTACTTC
CASSYGGPFSETRYF
>TRBV5-1|-|TRBJ1-2|TRBD1
TGCGCCAGCAGCTCCTCCACGACAGGGGCTGGCTACACCTTC
CASSSSTTGAGYTF
>TRBV28|few|TRBJ2-7|TRBD1
TGTGCCAGCAGGGCACGGGACAGACCTCTACAGCAGTACTTC
CASRARDRPLQQYF
>TRBV6-2/TRBV6-3|few|TRBJ1-2|-
TGTGCCAGCACCAACAGGAACTATGGCTACACCTTC
CASTNRNYGYTF
>TRBV7-6|-|TRBJ2-7|TRBD2
TGTGCCAGCAGCAGACTTCCGGGTAGGGTAGCGGGAATTAATGAGCAGTACTTC
CASSRLPGRVAGINEQYF
>TRBV20-1|few|TRBJ2-7|TRBD1
TGCAGTGCTAGATATGGGACAGGTACCTACGAGCAGTACTTC
CSARYGTGTYEQYF
>TRBV2|few|TRBJ1-1|-
TGTGCCAGCAGAATTGCCAGGGAGAACACTGAAGCTTTCTTT
CASRIARENTEAFF
>TRBV3-1|-|TRBJ2-1|TRBD2
TGTGCCAGCAGCTTCCCGGGAGCGGGATCAGCCAATGAGCAGTTCTTC
CASSFPGAGSANEQFF
>TRBV5-5|-|TRBJ1-2|-
TGTGCCAGCAGCTTGCCAGGCCTCTATGGCTACACCTTC
CASSLPGLYGYTF
>TRBV20-1|many|TRBJ2-7|-
TGCAGTGCTACTCCGGGGGCCCAGAGATTCGACGAGCAGTACTTC
CSATPGAQRFDEQYF
>TRBV6-1|-|TRBJ2-1|-
TGTGCCAGCAGCGCCCTCGGGGGCCCGGAGCAGTTCTTC
CASSALGGPEQFF
>TRBV27|-|TRBJ2-7|-
TGTGCCAGCAGTCGGACGGCCGGATCCTACGAGCAGTACTTC
CASSRTAGSYEQYF
>TRBV5-1|-|TRBJ1-1|TRBD1
TGCGCCAGCAGCTTCACCGGGACAGGGGTCACTGAAGCTTTCTTT
CASSFTGTGVTEAFF
>TRBV18|-|TRBJ1-1|-
TGTGCCAGCTCCCCCCAGACCAGGGACACTGAAGCTTTCTTT
CASSPQTRDTEAFF
>TRBV20-1|-|TRBJ2-5|-
TGCAGTGCTAGAGATGACCAGACCCAGTACTTC
CSARDDQTQYF
>TRBV28|-|TRBJ1-4|TRBD1
TGTGCCAGCAGTTTCTCCGGGACAGCCACTAATGAAAAACTGTTTTTT
CASSFSGTATNEKLFF
>TRBV15|-|TRBJ1-6|-
TGTGCCACCAGCAGAGCCCCGTCGGATAATTCACCCCTCCACTTT
CATSRAPSDNSPLHF
>TRBV29-1|many|TRBJ2-7|-
TGCAGCGTTGAAGACCCCAGGGTATCGCCTTACGAGCAGTACTTC
CSVEDPRVSPYEQYF
>TRBV9|few|TRBJ2-7|-
TGTGCCAGCAGCGTAGGGGACGAGTCCTACGAGCAGTACTTC
CASSVGDESYEQYF
>TRBV6-1|few|TRBJ1-6|-
TGTGCCAGCAGTCAGCCGGCCGTCCACAGGGTTCGAGATTCACCCCTCCACTTT
CASSQPAVHRVRDSPLHF
>TRBV5-1|-|TRBJ2-3|-
TGCGCCAGCTCCCCCACCGGGTCGGGACCGACAGTGTATTTT
CASSPTGSGPTVYF
>TRBV4-1|-|TRBJ2-7|TRBD1
TGCGCCAGCAGCCAACTCAATACAGGGGTGAGGGAGCAGTACTTC
CASSQLNTGVREQYF
>TRBV7-3|-|TRBJ2-1|-
TGTGCCAGCAGCTCCCCCTGGGGTCGGGGGGCCAATGAGCAGTTCTTC
CASSSPWGRGANEQFF
>TRBV5-1|-|TRBJ2-5|-
TGCGCCAGCAGCTTGGGACTAACAGAACAGCAAGAGACCCAGTACTTC
CASSLGLTEQQETQYF
>TRBV30|-|TRBJ2-5|TRBD2
TGTGCCGCTACGCTAGCGGGGGGGGAGACCCAGTACTTC
CAATLAGGETQYF
>TRBV6-1|-|TRBJ2-7|-
TGTGCCAGCAGTGTGATGGACTGGCTCTCCTACGAGCAGTACTTC
CASSVMDWLSYEQYF
>TRBV7-3|few|TRBJ2-1|TRBD2
TGTGCCAGCAGCTTTTCCCTGGCTAGCGGCTACAATGAGCAGTTCTTC
CASSFSLASGYNEQFF
>TRBV12-3/TRBV12-4|-|TRBJ2-1|TRBD2
TGTGCCACCGTTCCGTGGACGATGGGTAGCGGGAGCTACAATGGGCAGTTCTTC
CATVPWTMGSGSYNGQFF
>TRBV5-6|few|TRBJ2-3|TRBD1
TGTGCCAGCAACTTGGGACAGCCGAGAGGAACAGATACGCAGTATTTT
CASNLGQPRGTDTQYF
>TRBV7-2|-|TRBJ2-5|TRBD2
TGTGCCAGCAGCGCGGGGGGGCCTTACAATGAGCAGTACTTC
CASSAGGPYNEQYF
>TRBV5-6|many|TRBJ2-3|-
TGTGCCAGCAGACCCGGCGGGGGCACAGATACGCAGTATTTT
CASRPGGGTDTQYF
>TRBV11-2|-|TRBJ2-3|-
TGTGCCAGCAGCTTTGAACGGCTAGCTTCAGATACGCAGTATTTT
CASSFERLASDTQYF
>TRBV7-8|-|TRBJ2-7|-
TGTGCCAGCAGCTTAAGTTTGGACCCAGGGAGCCCAATCTACGAGCAGTACTTC
CASSLSLDPGSPIYEQYF
>TRBV5-1|-|TRBJ2-5|TRBD2
TGCGCCAGCAGCTGGACCGGGACTAGCGGGGCCCAAGAGACCCAGTACTTC
CASSWTGTSGAQETQYF
>TRBV7-2|few|TRBJ2-6|-
TGTGCCAGCAGCTTAGCGCGACTTAATGGGGCCAACGTCCTGACTTTC
CASSLARLNGANVLTF
>TRBV28|-|TRBJ2-1|TRBD2
TGTGCCAGCAATGGGATCAGCGGGAGGGCCGAAAATGAGCAGTTCTTC
CASNGISGRAENEQFF
>TRBV29-1|-|TRBJ2-6|TRBD2
TGCAGCGTTGGGGGGGGCTCTGGGGCCAACGTCCTGACTTTC
CSVGGGSGANVLTF
>TRBV15|-|TRBJ1-4|-
TGTGCCACCAGCAGAGTTGGGAGATCTAATGAAAAACTGTTTTTT
CATSRVGRSNEKLFF
>TRBV20-1|-|TRBJ2-1|TRBD2
TGCAGTGCTAGATCGGGGGGGGCAGGCCGTGAGCAGTTCTTC
CSARSGGAGREQFF
>TRBV7-6|-|TRBJ2-3|TRBD2
TGTGCCAGCGGGGCGGGAGTGGTAGATACGCAGTATTTT
CASGAGVVDTQYF
>TRBV15|-|TRBJ2-7|-
TGTGCCACCAGCAGAGACGGACTCACTTCCTACGAGCAGTACTTC
CATSRDGLTSYEQYF
>TRBV30|-|TRBJ2-7|TRBD1
TGTGCCTGGAGTAAAGGGGGCGGCTACGAGCAGTACTTC
CAWSKGGGYEQYF
>TRBV20-1|-|TRBJ2-7|-
TGCAGTGCTCGGGACTTTCGCTTCGAGCAGTACTTC
CSARDFRFEQYF
>TRBV27|few|TRBJ2-7|-
TGTGCCAGCAGTTTTGGAGGGTCGTACTCCTACGAGCAGTACTTC
CASSFGGSYSYEQYF
>TRBV6-1|few|TRBJ2-7|TRBD1
TGTGCCAGCAGTGAAGCGTCAGGGGGCACCCTCAACGAGCAGTACTTC
CASSEASGGTLNEQYF
>TRBV7-8|-|TRBJ2-3|-
TGTGCCAGCAGCTTAGAGGGGCAGTTTAGGACAGATACGCAGTATTTT
CASSLEGQFRTDTQYF
>TRBV5-1|few|TRBJ2-5|-
TGCGCCAGCAGCTTCCTACTGGCAAGGGGACCTAACCAAGAGACCCAGTACTTC
CASSFLLARGPNQETQYF
>TRBV7-2|few|TRBJ2-5|TRBD1
TGTGCCAGCAGCTACCGGACAGGGGGTGAGACCCAGTACTTC
CASSYRTGGETQYF